One and the same sample provided the 32 T cell receptor beta chains below, sequenced in a study of blood T cell repertoires in COVID-19. Only in-frame clones appear in the TCRdb table, and some are missing; sequencing was by immunoSEQ multiplex PCR. The sample yields about 140,000 clones, about 86% seen once. The sequencing input was peripheral blood. All receptors come from a woman aged 55-69 years with acute or convalescent COVID-19.

The rearrangement uses TRBV4-3 and TRBJ2-3; D may be TRBD2 (6 bases). CDR1 is LGHNA, CDR2 YSLEER, per germline. The CDR3 runs to 14 residues. V was shortened by 1 base and J by 8 bases, with 13 bases between the two germline ends. In nucleotides, the CDR3 is TGCGCCAGCAGCCAAGGAGTGCAGGGAGGTACGCAGTATTTT. Translating gives CASSQGVQGGTQYF.

This chain connects TRBV30 to TRBJ1-5; 7 nucleotides line up with TRBD1. The CDR3 covers 14 residues. V was pared by 1 base and J by 4 bases, with 4 bases of the junction left unmatched. CDR1 and CDR2 from the germline V gene are GTSNPN and SVGIG (reference sequence). Here the CDR3 DNA reads TGTGCCTGGAGTGCGACAGGGAGAAATCAGCCCCAGCATTTT. This gives the protein CAWSATGRNQPQHF.

In the case of this clone: This CDR3 is also generated by other DNA sequences in the sample. The chain recombines TRBV30 with TRBJ1-5, with D uncertain. The germline V and J ends were trimmed by 3 bases and 2 bases, with 8 bases remaining between them. The CDR3 totals 13 residues. CDR1 GTSNPN and CDR2 SVGIG come from the germline V gene (reference sequence). The CDR3 protein is CAWSRRGNQPQHF. CDR3 DNA: TGTGCCTGGAGCCGTCGGGGCAATCAGCCCCAGCATTTT.

V usage is TRBV9 and J usage is TRBJ2-6, with a weak D call TRBD1 (5 bases). With 4 bases removed from V and 0 bases from J, the gap between germline ends came to 8 bases. This CDR3 has 15 amino acids. The V gene's germline CDR1 is SGDLS and CDR2 YYNGEE. As DNA, the CDR3 is TGTGCCAGCAGCTCAGACAGCTCTGGGGCCAACGTCCTGACTTTC. It encodes CASSSDSSGANVLTF.

The chain combines TRBV29-1 with TRBJ1-1, with D possibly matching TRBD1 (5 bases). This CDR3 is built from 13 residues. Germline V gives CDR1 SQVTM, CDR2 ANQGSEA. Trimming shortened V by 4 bases and J by 5 bases, and 14 bases separated the two germline ends. The CDR3 protein is CSVAAGLGTEAFF. CDR3 in DNA: TGCAGCGTTGCTGCAGGGTTGGGGACTGAAGCTTTCTTT.

The chain couples TRBV15 to TRBJ1-4; no definite D call. Germline V lookup: CDR1 LNHNV, CDR2 YYDKDF (reference sequence). The CDR3 loop spans 14 amino acids. Deletions cut 3 bases from V and 3 bases from J, with 8 bases between. This chain's CDR3 is CATSRRVPNEKLFF. In DNA form, the CDR3 reads TGTGCCACCAGCAGGAGGGTTCCTAATGAAAAACTGTTTTTT.

The chain uses TRBV9 and TRBJ1-5; 11 nucleotides line up with TRBD1. V trimming: 4 bases; J trimming: 5 bases; junction bases outside the gene matches: 5. Looked up from germline, CDR1 is SGDLS and CDR2 is YYNGEE. This CDR3 is 15 amino acids long. CDR3 nucleotide sequence: TGTGCCAGCAGCACGTCGGGACAGGGGGATCAGCCCCAGCATTTT. This encodes CASSTSGQGDQPQHF. The full variable domain, in which reference TRBV9 and TRBJ1-5 provide the parts outside the CDR3, is DSGVTQTPKHLITATGQRVTLRCSPRSGDLSVYWYQQSLDQGLQFLIQYYNGEERAKGNILERFSAQQFPDLHSELNLSSLELGDSALYFCASSTSGQGDQPQHFGDGTRLSIL.

The rearrangement uses TRBV10-3 and TRBJ1-2; maybe TRBD1 (6 bases). Germline V gene sequence: CDR1 ENHRY, CDR2 SYGVKD. The CDR3 has 16 residues. Between the trimmed V and J ends, which lost 2 bases and 0 bases, there was a span of 13 bases. The CDR3 DNA reads as TGTGCCATCAGTGAGCCAACAGGGCTAGCTAACTATGGCTACACCTTC. Translated: CAISEPTGLANYGYTF.

Note on this clone: At one end, the junction sequence differs from germline, possibly due to a read error. The chain recombines TRBV5-6 with TRBJ2-1; 9 bases map to TRBD2. The CDR3 consists of 15 residues. Germline loops: CDR1 SGHDT, CDR2 YYEEEE. Written as DNA, the CDR3 is TGTGCCAGCAGGTTGGGCCTAGCGGGGCCCAATGAGCAGTTCTTC. Translation gives CASRLGLAGPNEQFF.

The gene calls are TRBV7-8 and TRBJ2-7, with 8 bases identical to TRBD2. Germline V gene data show CDR1 as SGHVS and CDR2 as FQNEAQ. This CDR3 is 21 amino acids long. V lost 0 bases, J lost 4 bases, and 23 bases stayed unmatched. The chain's CDR3 is CASSLAPGFSGTQHTKYEQYF. In DNA form, the CDR3 reads TGTGCCAGCAGCTTAGCCCCTGGCTTTAGCGGGACACAACATACGAAATACGAGCAGTACTTC.

This clone was recorded only once. The chain combines TRBV19 with TRBJ1-2, with D perhaps matching TRBD1 (5 bases). Germline CDR1 and CDR2: LNHDA and SQIVND (reference sequence). V was trimmed by 6 bases and J by 2 bases, leaving 16 bases between them. This CDR3 region has 15 residues. CDR3 coding DNA: TGTGCCAGTAGGGAGTGGGGCAACAAGAACTATGGCTACACCTTC. This translates into CASREWGNKNYGYTF.

The V gene is TRBV6-5, the J gene TRBJ1-6; D gene ambiguous. CDR1 and CDR2 (germline): MNHEY, SVGAGI. Trimming shortened V by 11 bases and J by 10 bases, and 12 bases separated the two germline ends. This CDR3 region has 11 residues. CDR3 DNA sequence: TGTGCCTGCCTCTCCCGGTCACCCCTCCACTTT. Its translation: CACLSRSPLHF.

This clone showed up just a few times. The chain joins TRBV27 to TRBJ1-2; D not certain. The CDR3 contains 13 residues. Germline V gene lookup returns CDR1 MNHEY and CDR2 SMNVEV (reference sequence). V lost 1 base and J 2 bases, leaving 5 bases between the germline ends. The CDR3 protein is CASSLFGNYGYTF. Written as DNA, the CDR3 is TGTGCCAGCAGTTTATTCGGGAACTATGGCTACACCTTC.

This clone was found a few times. The chain combines TRBV5-4 with TRBJ2-5; possibly TRBD2 for D (6 bases). Germline V lookup: CDR1 SGHNT, CDR2 YYREEE (reference sequence). Trimming took off 3 bases at V and 4 bases at J, with 13 bases between the two ends. This CDR3 is 14 amino acids long. CDR3 in DNA: TGTGCCAGCAGCTCGGCTCGGGACTCAGAGACCCAGTACTTC. Its translation is CASSSARDSETQYF.

J is TRBJ2-2 and V is TRBV7-2; tentatively, D is TRBD2 (5 bases). V shed 1 base and J shed 8 bases, with 11 bases lying between them. This CDR3 is built from 14 residues. Germline lookup yields CDR1 SGHTA and CDR2 FQGNSA. The CDR3 region has the DNA TGTGCCAGCAGCTTAGGTTTCGAGGGTGGGGAGCTGTTTTTT. Protein: CASSLGFEGGELFF.

The rearrangement links TRBV7-3 to TRBJ2-3, with TRBD2 matching over 14 bases. CDR1 is SGHTA and CDR2 is FQGTGA in the germline V gene. J was trimmed by 2 bases and V by 1 base; bases with no gene match: 8. The CDR3 length is 19 residues. This chain's CDR3 is CASSLRARGLAGDTDTQYF. CDR3 DNA: TGTGCCAGCAGCTTAAGGGCGAGGGGACTAGCGGGAGACACAGATACGCAGTATTTT.

The rearrangement links TRBV7-3 to TRBJ2-1, with 10 bases identical to TRBD2. Germline trimming cut 3 bases from V and 9 bases from J; bases unmatched to any gene: 5. Per the germline V gene, CDR1 is SGHTA and CDR2 is FQGTGA. This CDR3 region has 14 residues. CDR3 region: CASSLGTSVSEQFF. Written as DNA, the CDR3 is TGTGCCAGCAGCTTGGGGACTAGCGTAAGTGAGCAGTTCTTC.

This sequence joins TRBV28 and TRBJ1-1; TRBD1 matches 7 bases. V trimming: 0 bases; J trimming: 3 bases; junction bases outside the gene matches: 1. Looked up from germline, CDR1 is MDHEN and CDR2 is SYDVKM. The CDR3 is 14 amino acids. Here the CDR3 DNA reads TGTGCCAGCAGTTTATGGCAGGGGGACACTGAAGCTTTCTTT. This gives the protein CASSLWQGDTEAFF. Complete variable domain (other parts from reference TRBV28 and TRBJ1-1): DVKVTQSSRYLVKRTGEKVFLECVQDMDHENMFWYRQDPGLGLRLIYFSYDVKMKEKGDIPEGYSVSREKKERFSLILESASTNQTSMYLCASSLWQGDTEAFFGQGTRLTVV.

The genes are TRBV27 and TRBJ2-7; the D gene is possibly TRBD1 (5 bases). V dropped 4 bases and J dropped 1 base, with 20 bases sitting between them. Germline loops: CDR1 MNHEY, CDR2 SMNVEV (reference sequence). The CDR3 is 17 amino acids. CDR3 bases: TGTGCCAGCAGTTCCTCCCCGCAGGGTGGTGGTTCCTACGAGCAGTACTTC. The encoded protein is CASSSSPQGGGSYEQYF.

This rearrangement joins TRBV2 to TRBJ1-2; D not resolved. The CDR3 extends over 16 amino acids. Trimming shortened V by 1 base and J by 4 bases, and 16 bases separated the two germline ends. In germline, CDR1 is SNHLY, CDR2 FYNNEI. CDR3 amino acids: CASSEVSPVAGYGYTF. In DNA, the CDR3 is TGTGCCAGCAGTGAAGTGTCCCCGGTCGCGGGCTATGGCTACACCTTC.

CDR3 bases: TGTGCCATCGCACCGGGACTAGCGGGAGTCACCGGGGAGCTGTTTTTT. This sequence encodes CAIAPGLAGVTGELFF. This sequence joins TRBV15 and TRBJ2-2; 14 bases match TRBD2. The germline gives CDR1 LNHNV, CDR2 YYDKDF (reference sequence). The CDR3 length is 16 residues. The ends lost 10 bases at V and 4 bases at J; junction bases unmatched: 8.

This clone was observed a few times. The chain combines TRBV28 with TRBJ2-7, with a tentative D call TRBD2 (6 bases). CDR3 length: 13 residues. From germline, CDR1 is MDHEN and CDR2 SYDVKM. V lost 3 bases and J 7 bases, leaving 13 bases between the germline ends. The chain's CDR3 is CASSFFLGGEQYF. CDR3 nucleotides: TGTGCCAGCAGTTTCTTTCTGGGGGGAGAGCAGTACTTC.

This chain joins TRBV9 and TRBJ2-7; 10 nucleotides agree with TRBD2. There are 19 residues in the CDR3. The V and J ends lost 4 bases and 3 bases, in that order; junction bases with no gene match: 19. From germline, CDR1 is SGDLS and CDR2 YYNGEE. As DNA, the CDR3 is TGTGCCAGCAGCCTAGCGGGAGTAGAGGGCAGCCCCCTTAACTACGAGCAGTACTTC. Residues: CASSLAGVEGSPLNYEQYF.

The chain is built from TRBV2 and TRBJ2-2; 7 positions match TRBD1. The CDR3 covers 15 residues. Germline V lookup: CDR1 SNHLY, CDR2 FYNNEI. With V trimmed by 6 bases and J by 8 bases, 12 bases remained unmatched. CDR3 amino acids: CASRGADRPRGELFF. The DNA for the CDR3 is TGTGCCAGCAGAGGCGCGGACAGGCCCAGGGGGGAGCTGTTTTTT.

This sequence joins TRBV3-1 (or the pseudogene TRBV3-2) and TRBJ2-1, with D hard to call. The V gene's germline CDR1 is LGHDT and CDR2 YNNKEL (reference sequence). This CDR3 contains 14 residues. Trimming shortened V by 0 bases and J by 2 bases, and 5 bases separated the two germline ends. The CDR3, as DNA: TGTGCCAGCAGCCAAGATGCAGCCTACAATGAGCAGTTCTTC. As protein: CASSQDAAYNEQFF.

The V call is TRBV28, the J call TRBJ2-3; D might be TRBD2 (6 bases). Trimming removed 2 bases at V and 5 bases at J, with 11 bases between. Germline loops: CDR1 MDHEN, CDR2 SYDVKM. CDR3 length: 14 amino acids. CDR3: CASSLAGTGDTQYF. DNA for the CDR3: TGTGCCAGCAGTTTAGCGGGAACGGGAGATACGCAGTATTTT.

This clone was picked up a small number of times. This sequence joins TRBV5-4 and TRBJ2-2; 10 bases align to TRBD2. V trimming: 5 bases; J trimming: 5 bases; junction bases outside the gene matches: 9. Germline CDR1 reads SGHNT; CDR2 reads YYREEE (reference sequence). This CDR3 comprises 16 residues. CDR3 sequence reads: CASRPKTSGMTGELFF. In nucleotides, the CDR3 is TGTGCCAGCAGACCCAAAACTAGCGGGATGACCGGGGAGCTGTTTTTT.

The rearrangement uses TRBV20-1 and TRBJ1-2; maybe TRBD1 (5 bases). The germline V gene has CDR1 DFQATT and CDR2 SNEGSKA (reference sequence). The CDR3 length is 12 residues. V lost 3 bases and J lost 4, with 9 bases in between. The CDR3 spells CSASKGIYGYTF. Written as DNA, the CDR3 is TGCAGTGCTAGTAAGGGGATCTATGGCTACACCTTC.

For the CDR3, the DNA is TGCGCCAGCAGCTTGGCCCCGGGACTCTCCTACAATGAGCAGTTCTTC. Amino acids: CASSLAPGLSYNEQFF. The rearrangement links TRBV5-1 to TRBJ2-1; TRBD2 is a possible D gene (6 bases). CDR1 is SGHRS, CDR2 YFSETQ, per germline. This CDR3 contains 16 residues. The germline V and J ends were trimmed by 0 bases and 0 bases, with 10 bases remaining between them.

This sequence joins TRBV5-1 and TRBJ1-3; perhaps TRBD1 as D (5 bases). V dropped 0 bases and J dropped 3 bases, with 10 bases sitting between them. Looked up from germline, CDR1 is SGHRS and CDR2 is YFSETQ. The CDR3 is 15 amino acids. The CDR3 nucleotides are TGCGCCAGCAGCTTGGGGCGGGGGAATGGAAACACCATATATTTT. This codes for CASSLGRGNGNTIYF.

The chain couples TRBV30 to TRBJ1-5; 7 bases are a match to TRBD1. V lost 4 bases and J lost 4; bases outside the gene matches: 4. Germline values: CDR1 GTSNPN, CDR2 SVGIG (reference sequence). CDR3 length: 13 amino acids. CDR3 amino acids: CAWTRQGNQPQHF. The CDR3 DNA is TGTGCCTGGACTCGACAGGGTAATCAGCCCCAGCATTTT.

V and J are TRBV27 and TRBJ2-1; D uncertain. Germline loops: CDR1 MNHEY, CDR2 SMNVEV (reference sequence). The CDR3 contains 14 residues. V lost 6 bases, J lost 0 bases, and 9 bases lay in between. The CDR3 reads CASRPLSSYNEQFF. In nucleotides, the CDR3 is TGTGCCAGCAGACCTTTGAGCTCCTACAATGAGCAGTTCTTC.